Below are 10 T cell receptor beta chains sequenced from a single sample in a study of blood T cell repertoires in COVID-19. Method: immunoSEQ multiplex PCR; TCRdb's copy keeps in-frame clones and lacks some. The profile covers about 200,000 clones, with roughly 80% appearing a single time and roughly 5% taken by the ten largest. The sample was PBMCs or T cells enriched from blood (not recorded which). Receptors originate from a woman in her 50s who had been exposed to COVID-19.

This CDR3 reads CASSEQIRKEQFF. The CDR3 region has the DNA TGCGCCAGCAGTGAACAGATACGCAAAGAGCAGTTCTTC. This rearrangement joins TRBV10-1 to TRBJ2-1; D gene unclear. The CDR3 has 13 amino acids. The germline V and J ends were trimmed by 3 bases and 10 bases, with 13 bases remaining between them. Germline V lookup: CDR1 WNHNN, CDR2 SYGVQD (reference sequence).

CDR3 loop: CASSRGPYEQYF. The CDR3 DNA sequence: TGTGCCAGCAGCCGCGGCCCCTACGAGCAGTACTTC. This rearrangement joins TRBV6-5 to TRBJ2-7; D not certain. This CDR3 is built from 12 residues. Germline V lookup: CDR1 MNHEY, CDR2 SVGAGI. Trimming took 6 bases from V and 2 from J, leaving 8 bases between them.

V is TRBV6-2 or TRBV6-3 and J is TRBJ2-5; D perhaps matches TRBD1 (5 bases). The CDR3 contains 14 residues. Germline values: CDR1 MNHEY, CDR2 SVGEGT. Trimming left V 4 bases short and J 5 bases short, with 14 bases between. The CDR3 coding sequence is TGTGCCAGCAGTTCCCAACAGGATACGGAGACCCAGTACTTC. Translated: CASSSQQDTETQYF.

The chain is built from TRBV2 and TRBJ2-6; D remains unclear. The CDR3 has 16 residues. Trimming took off 11 bases at V and 0 bases at J, with 17 bases between the two ends. Germline-derived CDR1 and CDR2 are SNHLY and FYNNEI. The CDR3 DNA sequence: TGTGCCCGTACTGGGTCGGGTTTCTCTGGGGCCAACGTCCTGACTTTC. Translated, it gives CARTGSGFSGANVLTF. Combining the CDR3 with reference TRBV2 and TRBJ2-6 gives the whole variable domain EPEVTQTPSHQVTQMGQEVILRCVPISNHLYFYWYRQILGQKVEFLVSFYNNEISEKSEIFDDQFSVERPDGSNFTLKIRSTKLEDSAMYFCARTGSGFSGANVLTFGAGSRLTVL.

J is TRBJ2-7 and V is TRBV10-1; the match to TRBD1 covers 9 bases. This CDR3 spans 14 amino acids. Germline loops: CDR1 WNHNN, CDR2 SYGVQD (reference sequence). With V trimmed by 0 bases and J by 6 bases, 3 bases remained unmatched. The chain's CDR3 is CASSESGQGLEQYF. Here the CDR3 DNA reads TGCGCCAGCAGTGAGTCGGGACAGGGACTCGAGCAGTACTTC.

V and J are TRBV7-2 and TRBJ1-1; 8 bases map to TRBD1. CDR1 is SGHTA and CDR2 is FQGNSA in the germline V gene. Germline trimming cut 3 bases from V and 4 bases from J; bases unmatched to any gene: 7. This CDR3 has 15 amino acids. For the CDR3, the DNA is TGTGCCAGCAGCTTTAGGGACAGGATGGGCACTGAAGCTTTCTTT. Translation: CASSFRDRMGTEAFF.

This clone showed up just once. This chain uses TRBV11-2 with TRBJ2-6, with 8 bases fitting TRBD1. J was trimmed by 2 bases and V by 3 bases; bases with no gene match: 12. From germline, CDR1 is SGHAT and CDR2 FQNNGV. The CDR3 runs to 19 residues. In nucleotides, the CDR3 is TGTGCCAGCAGCTTGAATGCGCGGACAGGGTTTACTGGGGCCAACGTCCTGACTTTC. Residues: CASSLNARTGFTGANVLTF. The full variable domain, completed using reference TRBV11-2 and TRBJ2-6, is EAGVAQSPRYKIIEKRQSVAFWCNPISGHATLYWYQQILGQGPKLLIQFQNNGVVDDSQLPKDRFSAERLKGVDSTLKIQPAKLEDSAVYLCASSLNARTGFTGANVLTFGAGSRLTVL.

The V call is TRBV19, the J call TRBJ2-3, with TRBD2 matching over 10 bases. In germline, CDR1 is LNHDA, CDR2 SQIVND (reference sequence). V lost 6 bases, J lost 4 bases, and 19 bases stayed unmatched. The CDR3 loop spans 19 amino acids. The CDR3: CASSLGALGLAGVADTQYF. DNA of the CDR3: TGTGCCAGTAGCCTCGGGGCCCTCGGGCTAGCGGGGGTAGCAGATACGCAGTATTTT.

The gene calls are TRBV5-5 and TRBJ1-1; D not certain. The CDR3 loop spans 15 amino acids. From germline, CDR1 is SGHKS and CDR2 YYEKEE (reference sequence). V was pared by 0 bases and J by 5 bases, with 14 bases between. The CDR3 nucleotides are TGTGCCAGCAGCTTGGGACCACTAGGTGTAACTGAAGCTTTCTTT. Its translation is CASSLGPLGVTEAFF. Based on the CDR3 plus reference TRBV5-5 and TRBJ1-1, the full variable domain is DAGVTQSPTHLIKTRGQQVTLRCSPISGHKSVSWYQQVLGQGPQFIFQYYEKEERGRGNFPDRFSARQFPNYSSELNVNALLLGDSALYLCASSLGPLGVTEAFFGQGTRLTVV.

The chain uses TRBV7-3 and TRBJ2-7, with 10 bases identical to TRBD2. CDR1 and CDR2 (germline): SGHTA, FQGTGA. The CDR3 totals 15 residues. The trim removed 2 bases at V and 3 bases at J, leaving 4 bases unmatched. CDR3 nucleotides: TGTGCCAGCAGCTTACAGCGGGGGGGCCACTACGAGCAGTACTTC. As protein: CASSLQRGGHYEQYF. Full variable domain (remainder filled in from reference TRBV7-3 and TRBJ2-7): GAGVSQTPSNKVTEKGKYVELRCDPISGHTALYWYRQSLGQGPEFLIYFQGTGAADDSGLPNDRFFAVRPEGSVSTLKIQRTERGDSAVYLCASSLQRGGHYEQYFGPGTRLTVT.